A selection of T cell receptor beta chains follows, all from one sample in a study of sequential checkpoint blockade in melanoma. Repertoires were generated with immunoSEQ multiplex PCR, while TCRdb's copy carries only in-frame clones and drops some. This table has about 37,000 clones, about 83% appearing once. Sample: CD8+ T cells sorted from blood (inferred from file names), taken from a patient given nivolumab and ipilimumab in sequence. The receptors come from a human donor with melanoma. CDR3s include the opening cysteine and the closing phenylalanine or tryptophan. The D gene is left open where the match is weak. Not every row has a clone size; where given, it reads once, few, many or a size class.

>TRBD2|TRBJ2-2|NA|TRBV11-3
TGTGCCAGCAGCTCCCATGCTAGCGGGGTGTCCGGGGAGCTGTTTTTT
CASSSHASGVSGELFF
>NA|TRBJ1-4|NA|TRBV9
TGTGCCAGCAGCGTAGGCCTAAATGAAAAACTGTTTTTT
CASSVGLNEKLFF
>NA|TRBJ2-7|NA|TRBV6-1
TGTGCCAGCAGTGAGACAGTATACGAGCAGTACTTC
CASSETVYEQYF
>NA|TRBJ2-3|NA|TRBV10-1
TGCGCCAGCAGTCTTGGGGAGGGGGACACAGATACGCAGTATTTT
CASSLGEGDTDTQYF
>NA|TRBJ2-2|NA|TRBV27
TGTGCCACCCGGACACTCCAAGGCAGCACCGGGGAGCTGTTTTTT
CATRTLQGSTGELFF
>TRBD1|TRBJ2-2|NA|TRBV4-1
TGCGCCAGCACCTTATCTGGACAGGGCAACACCGGGGAGCTGTTTTTT
CASTLSGQGNTGELFF
>TRBD1|TRBJ1-5|NA|TRBV6-5
TGTGCCAGCAGTTTGACAGGGCCAAATCAGCCCCAGCATTTT
CASSLTGPNQPQHF
>NA|TRBJ2-1|NA|TRBV5-6
TGTGCCAGCAGCTTGGAGAGCTATGGCTCCTACAATGAGCAGTTCTTC
CASSLESYGSYNEQFF
>TRBD1|TRBJ2-2|NA|TRBV5-4
TGTGCCAGCAGCTCGCCGGACAGGGGCAACACCGGGGAGCTGTTTTTT
CASSSPDRGNTGELFF
>NA|TRBJ1-1|NA|TRBV13
TGTGCCAGCAGCTTATCCGGGACTGAAGCTTTCTTT
CASSLSGTEAFF
>NA|TRBJ2-3|NA|TRBV4-1
TGCGCCAGCAGCCAATCCAGCGATGATGTAGATACGCAGTATTTT
CASSQSSDDVDTQYF
>NA|TRBJ2-5|NA|TRBV15
TGTGCCACCAGCCCTCGGAGTATAGAGACCCAGTACTTC
CATSPRSIETQYF
>TRBD1|TRBJ2-7|medium-sized|TRBV7-9
TGTGCCAGCAGCCCACAGGGGAACGAGCAGTACTTC
CASSPQGNEQYF
>TRBD2|TRBJ2-1|NA|TRBV6-4
TGTGCCAGCTCCCCAGCGGGGGTCTCCTACAATGAGCAGTTCTTC
CASSPAGVSYNEQFF
>TRBD2|TRBJ2-1|NA|TRBV10-2
TGCGCCAGCAGTGAGAGGCGGGGGGGCAATGAGCAGTTCTTC
CASSERRGGNEQFF
>TRBD2|TRBJ2-3|NA|TRBV6-4
TGTGCCAGCAGTGTAGAAGCGGGGGGGCCTCCAGATACGCAGTATTTT
CASSVEAGGPPDTQYF
>NA|TRBJ1-1|NA|TRBV6-6
TGTGCCAGCAGGACCAACAGGGAGAACACTGAAGCTTTCTTT
CASRTNRENTEAFF
>TRBD2|TRBJ2-5|NA|TRBV5-6
TGTGCCAGCAGCTTTCTAGCGGGAGGCGGGGAGACCCAGTACTTC
CASSFLAGGGETQYF
>NA|TRBJ1-1|NA|TRBV6-4
TGTGCCAGCAGTGAACAGGAGAACACTGAAGCTTTCTTT
CASSEQENTEAFF
>NA|TRBJ1-2|NA|TRBV6-1
TGTGCCAGCAGTGTGGGGGGAATCTATGGCTACACCTTC
CASSVGGIYGYTF
>NA|TRBJ2-6|NA|TRBV18
TGTGCCAGCTCACCACCGGCAGGGGTTCCCTCTGGGGCCAACGTCCTGACTTTC
CASSPPAGVPSGANVLTF
>NA|TRBJ2-1|NA|TRBV9
TGTGCCAGCAGCGTGAGCACTGTAGCGGACTCCTACAATGAGCAGTTCTTC
CASSVSTVADSYNEQFF
>TRBD1|TRBJ1-4|NA|TRBV2
TGTGCCAGCTGGACAGGGGGAGAAAAACTGTTTTTT
CASWTGGEKLFF
>TRBD2|TRBJ2-7|NA|TRBV9
TGTGCCAGCAGCGTAGCGCTAGCGGGCTCCTACGAGCAGTACTTC
CASSVALAGSYEQYF
>TRBD1|TRBJ2-5|few|TRBV6-1
TGTGCCAGCAGTGGAGCAGGGGGCGTGGAGACCCAGTACTTC
CASSGAGGVETQYF
>NA|TRBJ2-7|NA|TRBV2
TGTGCCAGCATATCCCTGGAGCACGAGCAGTACTTC
CASISLEHEQYF
>TRBD1|TRBJ2-5|NA|TRBV5-6
TGTGCCAGCAGCTTGATACAGGGGGAAGAGACCCAGTACTTC
CASSLIQGEETQYF
>NA|TRBJ2-5|NA|TRBV5-1
TGCGCCAGCAGCTCGGACAATCGGGCAAAAGAGACCCAGTACTTC
CASSSDNRAKETQYF
>TRBD2|TRBJ2-3|NA|TRBV7-7
TGTGCCAGCAGCTTAGTAGCGGGAGGATCAGATACGCAGTATTTT
CASSLVAGGSDTQYF
>TRBD1|TRBJ1-2|NA|TRBV5-8
TGTGCCAGCAGCATCGACAGGGATCCCTATGGCTACACCTTC
CASSIDRDPYGYTF
>NA|TRBJ1-5|once|TRBV4-2
TGTGCCAGCAGCCAAGATCCCGACAGGAGTAGCAATCAGCCCCAGCATTTT
CASSQDPDRSSNQPQHF
>NA|TRBJ2-1|NA|TRBV4-2
TGTGCCAGCAGCCAGGGCCGGGGACTTACACAGTTCTTC
CASSQGRGLTQFF
>TRBD1|TRBJ1-5|NA|TRBV6-1
TGTGCCAGCAGTGAATATGACAGGGGTTCCTATCAGCCCCAGCATTTT
CASSEYDRGSYQPQHF
>NA|TRBJ1-5|NA|TRBV6-6
TGTGCCAGCAGTTTAGCCGGTAATCAGCCCCAGCATTTT
CASSLAGNQPQHF
>TRBD1|TRBJ1-4|NA|TRBV7-9
TGTGCCAGCAGCCTCCGGACAGGGGGCGCGATTAATGAAAAACTGTTTTTT
CASSLRTGGAINEKLFF
>TRBD2|TRBJ2-7|few|TRBV7-2
TGTGCCAGCAGCTTAATGAGCGGGGAACCCGATTCCTACGAGCAGTACTTC
CASSLMSGEPDSYEQYF
>TRBD1|TRBJ2-7|once|TRBV2
TGTGCCAGCATAGGACAGGGGGCAGAGCAGTACTTC
CASIGQGAEQYF
>TRBD2|TRBJ2-7|once|TRBV27
TGTGCCAGCAGTTTATCTAGCGGGGGCTACGAGCAGTACTTC
CASSLSSGGYEQYF
>TRBD1|TRBJ2-6|few|TRBV9
TGTGCCAGCAGCGTAGAGGGGGCGGGCGGGGCCAACGTCCTGACTTTC
CASSVEGAGGANVLTF
>TRBD1|TRBJ2-7|NA|TRBV7-9
TGTGCCAGCAGCCATCAGACACAGGGGTCCCCCGACGAGCAGTACTTC
CASSHQTQGSPDEQYF